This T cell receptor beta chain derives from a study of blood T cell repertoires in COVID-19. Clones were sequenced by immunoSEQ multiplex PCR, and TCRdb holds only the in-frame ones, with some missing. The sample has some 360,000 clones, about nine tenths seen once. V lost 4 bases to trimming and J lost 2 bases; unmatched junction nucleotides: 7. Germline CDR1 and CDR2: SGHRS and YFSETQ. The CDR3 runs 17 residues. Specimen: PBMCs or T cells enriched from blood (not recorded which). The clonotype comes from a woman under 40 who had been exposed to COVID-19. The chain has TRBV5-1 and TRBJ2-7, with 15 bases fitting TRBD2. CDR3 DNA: TGCGCCAGCAGCCCCGGACTAGCGGGAGGGCCAGCCTACGAGCAGTACTTC. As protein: CASSPGLAGGPAYEQYF.